These T cell receptor beta chains were read from a single sample in a study of cytomegalovirus exposure and HLA in healthy donors. Sequenced by immunoSEQ multiplex PCR; TCRdb stores in-frame clones only, minus some. The sample gives about 180,000 clones, 82% of which show up once; approximately 1.4% is in the top ten. The sample taken for sequencing was PBMCs. Receptor source: a man aged 40-55 years in good health and CMV-seronegative. CDR3s include the opening cysteine and the closing phenylalanine or tryptophan. D genes are given only for firm matches. Size values are once, few and many counts, or a class for expanded clones, and some rows have none.

J	V	size	length	D	DNA	CDR3
TRBJ2-7	TRBV4-3	.	16	TRBD2	TGCGCCAGCAGCCAAGAACTAGCGGGAGGGGGATACGAGCAGTACTTC	CASSQELAGGGYEQYF
TRBJ2-1	TRBV6-5	.	14	.	TGTGCCAGCAGTTCTAGGGCCCGGGGGAATGAGCAGTTCTTC	CASSSRARGNEQFF
TRBJ2-7	TRBV6-5	.	14	TRBD1	TGTGCCAGCAGCCTCGGACAGGGAGCCTTCGAGCAGTACTTC	CASSLGQGAFEQYF
TRBJ2-7	TRBV28	.	15	.	TGTGCCAGCAGCTCCCTCCGGGATGCCCCCTACGAGCAGTACTTC	CASSSLRDAPYEQYF
TRBJ1-2	TRBV15	.	15	.	TGTGCCACCAGCAGAGCTGATCGGGGGTACTATGGCTACACCTTC	CATSRADRGYYGYTF
TRBJ1-1	TRBV4-1	.	19	TRBD1	TGCGCCAGCAGCCAAGGAATCGTAAGGACAGGGGGCCCCGACACTGAAGCTTTCTTT	CASSQGIVRTGGPDTEAFF
TRBJ2-3	TRBV18	.	14	.	TGTGCCAGCTCACTTGCTAGCGGCACAGATACGCAGTATTTT	CASSLASGTDTQYF
TRBJ2-7	TRBV19	.	15	TRBD2	TGTGCCAGTAGTATACTCCCGGGAGGGACCTACGAGCAGTACTTC	CASSILPGGTYEQYF
TRBJ1-3	TRBV28	.	10	.	TGTGCCAGCAGTTCGGACACCATATATTTT	CASSSDTIYF
TRBJ2-3	TRBV5-1	.	15	TRBD2	TGCGCCAGCACCAAGACTAGCGGGAGCTTAAATACGCAGTATTTT	CASTKTSGSLNTQYF
TRBJ2-7	TRBV7-9	once	14	TRBD1	TGTGCCAGCAGCTTAACGACAGGGAGCTACGAGCAGTACTTC	CASSLTTGSYEQYF
TRBJ2-1	TRBV5-6	once	15	TRBD2	TGTGCCAGCAGCTCTCTAGCGGGAGGCAACAATGAGCAGTTCTTC	CASSSLAGGNNEQFF
TRBJ2-2	TRBV29-1	.	17	TRBD2	TGCAGCGTGAAGAGTCCCCTAGCGGGAGGACTAACCGGGGAGCTGTTTTTT	CSVKSPLAGGLTGELFF
TRBJ2-1	TRBV7-2	.	15	TRBD2	TGTGCCAGCAGCTTAGGGGGAGCGGGACACAATGAGCAGTTCTTC	CASSLGGAGHNEQFF
TRBJ2-4	TRBV7-2	.	16	TRBD1	TGTGCCAGCAGCTACTCAGGACAGGCGATAAAAAACATTCAGTACTTC	CASSYSGQAIKNIQYF
TRBJ2-3	TRBV28	.	16	.	TGTGCCAGCAGTTTGGCTAGCGCTTCTAGCACAGATACGCAGTATTTT	CASSLASASSTDTQYF